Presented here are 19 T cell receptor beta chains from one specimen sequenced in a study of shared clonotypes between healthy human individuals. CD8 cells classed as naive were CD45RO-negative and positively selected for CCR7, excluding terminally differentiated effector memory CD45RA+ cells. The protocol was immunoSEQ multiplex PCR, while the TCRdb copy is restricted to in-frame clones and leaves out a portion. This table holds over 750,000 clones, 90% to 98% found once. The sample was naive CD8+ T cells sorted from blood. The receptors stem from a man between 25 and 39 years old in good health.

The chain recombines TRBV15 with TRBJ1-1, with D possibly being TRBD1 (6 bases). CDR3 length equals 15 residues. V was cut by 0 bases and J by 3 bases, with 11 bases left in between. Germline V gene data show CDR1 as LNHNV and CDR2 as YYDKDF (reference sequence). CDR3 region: CATSREQGVYTEAFF. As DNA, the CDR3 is TGTGCCACCAGCAGAGAACAGGGCGTTTACACTGAAGCTTTCTTT.

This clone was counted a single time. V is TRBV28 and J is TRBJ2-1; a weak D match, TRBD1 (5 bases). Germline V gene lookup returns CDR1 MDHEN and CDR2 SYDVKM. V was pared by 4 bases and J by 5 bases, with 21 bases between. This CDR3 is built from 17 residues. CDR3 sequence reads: CASSSGDRAVGHNEQFF. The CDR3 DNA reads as TGTGCCAGCAGTTCCGGCGACAGAGCCGTCGGCCACAATGAGCAGTTCTTC.

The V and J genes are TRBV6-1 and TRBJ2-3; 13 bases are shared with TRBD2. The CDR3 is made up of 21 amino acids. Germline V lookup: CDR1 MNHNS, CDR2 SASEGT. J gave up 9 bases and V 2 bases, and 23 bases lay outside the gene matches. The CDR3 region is CASSEFDGTSGIEGVGRTQYF. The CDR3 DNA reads TGTGCCAGCAGTGAATTTGATGGGACTAGCGGGATTGAGGGTGTGGGAAGAACGCAGTATTTT.

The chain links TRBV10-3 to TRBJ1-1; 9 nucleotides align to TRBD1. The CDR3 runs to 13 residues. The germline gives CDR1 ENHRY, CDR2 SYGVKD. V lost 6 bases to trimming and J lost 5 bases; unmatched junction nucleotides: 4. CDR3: CAIRTGGSTEAFF. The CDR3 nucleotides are TGTGCCATCAGGACAGGGGGTAGTACTGAAGCTTTCTTT.

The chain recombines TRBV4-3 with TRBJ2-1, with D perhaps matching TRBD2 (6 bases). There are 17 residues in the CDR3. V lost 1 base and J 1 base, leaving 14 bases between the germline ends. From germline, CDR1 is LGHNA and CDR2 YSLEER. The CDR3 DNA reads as TGCGCCAGCAGCCAAGGACTAGTTTACGATTCCTACAATGAGCAGTTCTTC. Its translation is CASSQGLVYDSYNEQFF.

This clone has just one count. CDR3 loop: CASSIVGSGGANVLTF. For the CDR3, the DNA is TGTGCCAGTAGTATCGTGGGCTCGGGCGGGGCCAACGTCCTGACTTTC. The J gene is TRBJ2-6, the V gene TRBV19, with D uncertain. Germline-derived CDR1 and CDR2 are LNHDA and SQIVND (reference sequence). Trimming shortened V by 3 bases and J by 4 bases, and 13 bases separated the two germline ends. The CDR3 runs to 16 residues.

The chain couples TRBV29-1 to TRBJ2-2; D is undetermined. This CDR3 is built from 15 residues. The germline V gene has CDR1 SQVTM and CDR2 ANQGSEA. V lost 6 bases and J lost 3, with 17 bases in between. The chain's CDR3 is CSVLGPQADTGELFF. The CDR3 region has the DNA TGCAGCGTCCTGGGCCCTCAAGCAGACACCGGGGAGCTGTTTTTT.

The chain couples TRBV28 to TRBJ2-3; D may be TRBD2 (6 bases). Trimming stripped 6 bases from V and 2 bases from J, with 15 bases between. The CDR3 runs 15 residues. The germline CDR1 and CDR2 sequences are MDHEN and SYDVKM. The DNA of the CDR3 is TGTGCCAGCAGGCCGGCGGGACGGCACACAGATACGCAGTATTTT. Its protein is CASRPAGRHTDTQYF. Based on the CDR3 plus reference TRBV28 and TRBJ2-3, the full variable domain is DVKVTQSSRYLVKRTGEKVFLECVQDMDHENMFWYRQDPGLGLRLIYFSYDVKMKEKGDIPEGYSVSREKKERFSLILESASTNQTSMYLCASRPAGRHTDTQYFGPGTRLTVL.

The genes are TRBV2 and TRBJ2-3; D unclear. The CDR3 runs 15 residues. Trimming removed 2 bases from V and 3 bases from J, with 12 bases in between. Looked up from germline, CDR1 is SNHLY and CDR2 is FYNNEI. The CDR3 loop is CASSESATRTDTQYF. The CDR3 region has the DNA TGTGCCAGCAGTGAATCAGCCACAAGGACAGATACGCAGTATTTT.

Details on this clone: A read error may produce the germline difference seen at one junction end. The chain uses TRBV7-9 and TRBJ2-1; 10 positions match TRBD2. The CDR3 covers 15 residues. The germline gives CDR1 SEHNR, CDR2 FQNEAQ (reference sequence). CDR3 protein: CASRLDLAGVDEQFF. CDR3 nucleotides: TGTGCCAGCAGGTTAGACCTAGCGGGAGTCGATGAGCAGTTCTTC.

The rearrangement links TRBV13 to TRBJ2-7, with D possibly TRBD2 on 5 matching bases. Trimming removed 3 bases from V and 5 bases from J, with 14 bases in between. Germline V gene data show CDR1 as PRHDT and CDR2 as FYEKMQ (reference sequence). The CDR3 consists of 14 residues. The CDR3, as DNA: TGTGCCAGCAGCTTGCCCGGGATGGCTGACGAGCAGTACTTC. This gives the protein CASSLPGMADEQYF.

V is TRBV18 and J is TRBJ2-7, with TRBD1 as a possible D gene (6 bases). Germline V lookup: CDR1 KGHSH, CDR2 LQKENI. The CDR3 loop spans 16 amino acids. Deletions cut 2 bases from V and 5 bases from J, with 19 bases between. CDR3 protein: CASSPALRDNGNEQYF. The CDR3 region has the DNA TGTGCCAGCTCACCAGCCCTCCGGGACAATGGGAACGAGCAGTACTTC.

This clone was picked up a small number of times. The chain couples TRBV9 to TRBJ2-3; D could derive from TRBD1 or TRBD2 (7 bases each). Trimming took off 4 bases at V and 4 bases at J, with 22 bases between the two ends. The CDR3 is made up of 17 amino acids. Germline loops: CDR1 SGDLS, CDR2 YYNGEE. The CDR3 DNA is TGTGCCAGCAGCCTAAGTAGCAGGGGGGGGAGCCCAGATACGCAGTATTTT. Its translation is CASSLSSRGGSPDTQYF.

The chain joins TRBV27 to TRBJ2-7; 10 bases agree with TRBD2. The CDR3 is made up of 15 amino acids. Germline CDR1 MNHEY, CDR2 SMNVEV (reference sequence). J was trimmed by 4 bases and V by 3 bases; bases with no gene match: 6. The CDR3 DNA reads TGTGCCAGCAGTTTTGGACTAGCGGCAACATACGAGCAGTACTTC. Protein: CASSFGLAATYEQYF.

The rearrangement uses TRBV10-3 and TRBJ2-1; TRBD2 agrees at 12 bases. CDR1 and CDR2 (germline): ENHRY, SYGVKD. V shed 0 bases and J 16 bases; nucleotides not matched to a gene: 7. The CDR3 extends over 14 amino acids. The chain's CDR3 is CAISESGSSGREFF. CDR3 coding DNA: TGTGCCATCAGTGAGTCGGGATCTAGCGGGAGGGAATTCTTC.

Written as DNA, the CDR3 is TGTGCCAGCAGTTCCCTCAGGGGTGTAGCAGAGACCCAGTACTTC. It translates to CASSSLRGVAETQYF. This chain connects TRBV27 to TRBJ2-5; D perhaps matches TRBD1 (6 bases). This CDR3 region has 15 residues. The V gene lost 4 bases and the J gene lost 4 bases, with 16 bases spanning the gap. The germline V gene has CDR1 MNHEY and CDR2 SMNVEV (reference sequence).

As DNA, the CDR3 is TGTGCCACGGCGGGACCATACGAGCAGTACTTC. Protein sequence: CATAGPYEQYF. The chain joins TRBV7-9 to TRBJ2-7; possibly TRBD2 for D (6 bases). With 10 bases removed from V and 4 bases from J, the gap between germline ends came to 11 bases. The germline CDR1 and CDR2 sequences are SEHNR and FQNEAQ (reference sequence). The CDR3 runs 11 residues.

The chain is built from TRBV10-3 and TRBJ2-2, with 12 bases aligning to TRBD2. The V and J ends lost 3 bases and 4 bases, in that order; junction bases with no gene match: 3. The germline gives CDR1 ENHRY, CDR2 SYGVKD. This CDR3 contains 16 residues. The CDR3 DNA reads TGTGCCATCAGTGAAACTAGCGGGAGGCGCACCGGGGAGCTGTTTTTT. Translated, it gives CAISETSGRRTGELFF.

CDR3 in DNA: TGTGCCAGCAGCTTGTCCCGTATGGGACAGGGCATTCAGCCCCAGCATTTT. This codes for CASSLSRMGQGIQPQHF. The chain couples TRBV5-5 to TRBJ1-5, with 9 nucleotides matching TRBD1. Trimming at V came to 1 base and at J to 6 bases, leaving 11 bases not matched to a gene. CDR3 length: 17 amino acids. CDR1 is SGHKS, CDR2 YYEKEE, per germline (reference sequence).